The 21 T cell receptor beta chains listed next were all sequenced from one sample in a study of blood T cell repertoires in COVID-19. The data were produced by immunoSEQ multiplex PCR, yet TCRdb's version contains in-frame clones alone and is incomplete. The sample has approximately 210,000 clones, roughly nine tenths seen once. Sequenced input: peripheral blood. The receptor set was obtained from a woman in her 70s with acute or convalescent COVID-19.

This chain connects TRBV19 to TRBJ2-7; TRBD2 matches 10 bases. Unmatched junction bases numbered 3, after V lost 4 bases and J lost 3 bases. CDR1 and CDR2 (germline): LNHDA, SQIVND (reference sequence). CDR3 length: 14 residues. In DNA form, the CDR3 reads TGTGCCAGTAGTAAAAGCGGGAGGGACTACGAGCAGTACTTC. Translation gives CASSKSGRDYEQYF.

This sequence joins TRBV11-3 and TRBJ2-3; 8 bases line up with TRBD1. Germline CDR1 is SGHNT and CDR2 is YENEEA. This CDR3 has 15 amino acids. The J segment lost 3 bases and the V segment lost 4 bases, leaving 6 bases of the junction unmatched. The CDR3 DNA sequence: TGTGCCAGCAGCTGGAGGGACAGGAATACAGATACGCAGTATTTT. It specifies CASSWRDRNTDTQYF.

This sequence joins TRBV5-1 and TRBJ1-1; D remains ambiguous. The CDR3 runs to 13 residues. Germline V CDR1 and CDR2: SGHRS, YFSETQ. The germline V and J ends were trimmed by 5 bases and 5 bases, with 13 bases remaining between them. Here the CDR3 DNA reads TGCGCCAGCAGGGAGGAACTCGGGACTGAAGCTTTCTTT. Its protein is CASREELGTEAFF.

This chain connects TRBV5-1 to TRBJ2-1, with 14 bases identical to TRBD2. CDR3 size: 15 residues. The germline gives CDR1 SGHRS, CDR2 YFSETQ. With 3 bases clipped from V and 10 bases from J, the junction kept 6 bases outside the gene matches. CDR3 sequence: CASSSGTSGGGEQFF. The CDR3 DNA follows: TGCGCCAGCAGCTCAGGGACTAGCGGGGGCGGGGAGCAGTTCTTC.

This chain uses TRBV4-2 with TRBJ1-1; D might be TRBD1 (5 bases). The V gene lost 0 bases and the J gene lost 4 bases, with 12 bases spanning the gap. The CDR3 loop spans 15 amino acids. Germline CDR1 is LGHNA and CDR2 is YNFKEQ. Here the CDR3 DNA reads TGTGCCAGCAGCCAAGATCCGGGCAGGGTCACTGAAGCTTTCTTT. This encodes CASSQDPGRVTEAFF.

The chain joins TRBV11-3 to TRBJ2-1, with a possible D match to TRBD1 (5 bases). Germline V CDR1 and CDR2: SGHNT, YENEEA. V was pared by 5 bases and J by 9 bases, with 11 bases between. The CDR3 is 12 amino acids. Here the CDR3 reads CASSRSGPEQFF. The CDR3 nucleotides read TGTGCCAGCAGCCGCTCAGGGCCTGAGCAGTTCTTC.

This chain joins TRBV19 and TRBJ1-5, with unresolved D. This CDR3 is built from 14 residues. V shed 1 base and J shed 3 bases, with 7 bases lying between them. Looked up from germline, CDR1 is LNHDA and CDR2 is SQIVND (reference sequence). The CDR3 bases are TGTGCCAGTAGTATAGGCCCAGTCAATCAGCCCCAGCATTTT. Translated: CASSIGPVNQPQHF. Full variable domain (outside the CDR3, taken from reference TRBV19 and TRBJ1-5): DGGITQSPKYLFRKEGQNVTLSCEQNLNHDAMYWYRQDPGQGLRLIYYSQIVNDFQKGDIAEGYSVSREKKESFPLTVTSAQKNPTAFYLCASSIGPVNQPQHFGDGTRLSIL.

This sequence joins TRBV6-5 and TRBJ1-5; 9 nucleotides match TRBD1. The CDR3 loop spans 15 amino acids. V was pared by 2 bases and J by 6 bases, with 5 bases of the junction left unmatched. Germline assignment: CDR1 MNHEY and CDR2 SVGAGI. The chain's CDR3 is CASSYEGQGGQPQHF. Written as DNA, the CDR3 is TGTGCCAGCAGTTACGAGGGACAGGGTGGTCAGCCCCAGCATTTT.

The rearrangement uses TRBV6-5 and TRBJ1-5, with D maybe TRBD1 (6 bases). The CDR3 totals 15 residues. Germline V gene data show CDR1 as MNHEY and CDR2 as SVGAGI. The V and J ends lost 6 bases and 4 bases respectively, with 16 bases between them. The CDR3 loop is CASSLFRQANQPQHF. CDR3 coding DNA: TGTGCCAGCAGCCTATTCCGACAGGCAAATCAGCCCCAGCATTTT.

The rearrangement joins TRBV5-1 to TRBJ2-2; 8 bases fit TRBD2. Germline V gene data show CDR1 as SGHRS and CDR2 as YFSETQ. The CDR3 runs 15 residues. The J segment lost 6 bases and the V segment lost 1 base, leaving 5 bases of the junction unmatched. This chain's CDR3 is CASSLNKAGAGELFF. The CDR3, as DNA: TGCGCCAGCAGCTTGAATAAAGCGGGGGCCGGGGAGCTGTTTTTT.

V usage is TRBV7-3 and J usage is TRBJ2-1, with 12 bases lining up with TRBD2. V was pared by 4 bases and J by 8 bases, with 3 bases of the junction left unmatched. CDR1 SGHTA and CDR2 FQGTGA come from the germline V gene. This CDR3 is 14 amino acids long. This CDR3 reads CASSSASGRDEQFF. CDR3 DNA: TGTGCCAGCAGCTCGGCTAGCGGGAGGGATGAGCAGTTCTTC.

The chain is built from TRBV28 and TRBJ1-1; D is unresolved. V was clipped by 3 bases and J by 0 bases, with 11 bases between them. This CDR3 contains 15 residues. CDR1 is MDHEN and CDR2 is SYDVKM in the germline V gene. CDR3 coding DNA: TGTGCCAGCAGTTTTGTTAGGGAGATGAACACTGAAGCTTTCTTT. It specifies CASSFVREMNTEAFF. The full variable domain, in which reference TRBV28 and TRBJ1-1 provide the parts outside the CDR3, is DVKVTQSSRYLVKRTGEKVFLECVQDMDHENMFWYRQDPGLGLRLIYFSYDVKMKEKGDIPEGYSVSREKKERFSLILESASTNQTSMYLCASSFVREMNTEAFFGQGTRLTVV.

This CDR3 reads CASSIRGGSSGNTIYF. Here the CDR3 DNA reads TGTGCCAGTAGTATACGGGGCGGGAGCTCTGGAAACACCATATATTTT. The chain has TRBV19 and TRBJ1-3; TRBD1 might be the D (5 bases). V was clipped by 2 bases and J by 0 bases, with 11 bases between them. Germline lookup yields CDR1 LNHDA and CDR2 SQIVND (reference sequence). This CDR3 has 16 amino acids.

This chain connects TRBV2 to TRBJ2-2; TRBD2 matches 8 bases. There are 14 residues in the CDR3. After removal of 6 bases from V and 1 base from J, the junction contained 1 base not matched to a gene. CDR1 and CDR2 (germline): SNHLY, FYNNEI. Written as DNA, the CDR3 is TGTGCCAGCAGGGGGACTAGGAACACCGGGGAGCTGTTTTTT. Translated: CASRGTRNTGELFF.

This CDR3 is CASRSLTGGDNEKLFF. CDR3 DNA: TGTGCCAGCAGGAGCCTGACAGGGGGGGATAATGAAAAACTGTTTTTT. The chain combines TRBV2 with TRBJ1-4; TRBD1 matches 9 bases. V lost 6 bases, J lost 4 bases, and 9 bases stayed unmatched. This CDR3 is 16 amino acids long. Germline loops: CDR1 SNHLY, CDR2 FYNNEI. Using reference TRBV2 and TRBJ1-4 for the parts outside the CDR3, the full variable domain is EPEVTQTPSHQVTQMGQEVILRCVPISNHLYFYWYRQILGQKVEFLVSFYNNEISEKSEIFDDQFSVERPDGSNFTLKIRSTKLEDSAMYFCASRSLTGGDNEKLFFGSGTQLSVL.

This chain uses TRBV5-4 with TRBJ2-7, with D tentatively TRBD2 (5 bases). The CDR3 runs 14 residues. Germline CDR1 is SGHNT and CDR2 is YYREEE (reference sequence). V was shortened by 4 bases and J by 0 bases, with 11 bases between the two germline ends. In DNA form, the CDR3 reads TGTGCCAGCAGCCTGATAGCGTCCTCCTACGAGCAGTACTTC. Translated: CASSLIASSYEQYF.

V gene TRBV19 combines with J gene TRBJ2-3, with 8 nucleotides matching TRBD1. This CDR3 comprises 15 residues. CDR1 and CDR2 (germline): LNHDA, SQIVND (reference sequence). V dropped 3 bases and J dropped 6; count of bases not matched to a gene: 8. CDR3 DNA: TGTGCCAGTAGTATGCGGGACAGGCAATCCGATACGCAGTATTTT. It translates to CASSMRDRQSDTQYF.

The chain links TRBV7-8 to TRBJ1-1, with 9 nucleotides matching TRBD1. With 5 bases clipped from V and 4 bases from J, the junction kept 11 bases outside the gene matches. CDR3 length: 16 residues. Germline values: CDR1 SGHVS, CDR2 FQNEAQ. For the CDR3, the DNA is TGTGCCAGCAGCCTACTTAACAGGGGGCGAGGCACTGAAGCTTTCTTT. Translated, it gives CASSLLNRGRGTEAFF.

This clone has more than one count but fewer than ten. The chain employs TRBV4-3 and TRBJ1-4; D possibly corresponds to TRBD1 (6 bases). V dropped 0 bases and J dropped 3 bases, with 8 bases sitting between them. Germline V gene lookup returns CDR1 LGHNA and CDR2 YSLEER. This CDR3 has 15 amino acids. The CDR3: CASSQEYRANEKLFF. The DNA for the CDR3 is TGCGCCAGCAGCCAAGAGTACAGGGCTAATGAAAAACTGTTTTTT.

The chain joins TRBV4-1 to TRBJ1-2, with D possibly matching TRBD1 (5 bases). The V end lost 4 bases, the J end lost 6 bases, and 15 bases lay between the germline ends. There are 14 residues in the CDR3. The V gene's germline CDR1 is MGHRA and CDR2 YSYEKL. CDR3 in amino acids: CASSRPFTGDGYTF. In DNA, the CDR3 is TGCGCCAGCAGCCGACCCTTTACAGGAGATGGCTACACCTTC.

V and J are TRBV7-6 and TRBJ2-5, with no clear D. The CDR3 length is 15 residues. Trimming removed 7 bases from V and 4 bases from J, with 19 bases in between. Per germline, CDR1 SGHVS and CDR2 FNYEAQ. The CDR3 spells CASTPLGQIGETQYF. The CDR3 DNA reads TGTGCCAGCACTCCCCTTGGGCAGATCGGAGAGACCCAGTACTTC.